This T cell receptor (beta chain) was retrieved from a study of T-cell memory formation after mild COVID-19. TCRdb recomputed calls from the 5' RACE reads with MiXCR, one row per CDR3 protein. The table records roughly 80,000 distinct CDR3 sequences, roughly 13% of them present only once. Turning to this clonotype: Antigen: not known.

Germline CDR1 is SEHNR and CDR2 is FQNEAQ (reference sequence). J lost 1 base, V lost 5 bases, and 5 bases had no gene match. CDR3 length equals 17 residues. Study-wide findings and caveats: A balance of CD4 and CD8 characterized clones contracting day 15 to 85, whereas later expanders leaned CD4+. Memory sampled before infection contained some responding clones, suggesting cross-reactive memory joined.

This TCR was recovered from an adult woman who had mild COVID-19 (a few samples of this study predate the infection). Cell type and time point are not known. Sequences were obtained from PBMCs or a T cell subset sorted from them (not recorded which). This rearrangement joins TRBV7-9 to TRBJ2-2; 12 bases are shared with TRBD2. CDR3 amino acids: CASSLRLAGVNTGELFF. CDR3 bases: TGTGCCAGCAGCCTAAGACTAGCGGGAGTGAACACCGGGGAGCTGTTTTTT.